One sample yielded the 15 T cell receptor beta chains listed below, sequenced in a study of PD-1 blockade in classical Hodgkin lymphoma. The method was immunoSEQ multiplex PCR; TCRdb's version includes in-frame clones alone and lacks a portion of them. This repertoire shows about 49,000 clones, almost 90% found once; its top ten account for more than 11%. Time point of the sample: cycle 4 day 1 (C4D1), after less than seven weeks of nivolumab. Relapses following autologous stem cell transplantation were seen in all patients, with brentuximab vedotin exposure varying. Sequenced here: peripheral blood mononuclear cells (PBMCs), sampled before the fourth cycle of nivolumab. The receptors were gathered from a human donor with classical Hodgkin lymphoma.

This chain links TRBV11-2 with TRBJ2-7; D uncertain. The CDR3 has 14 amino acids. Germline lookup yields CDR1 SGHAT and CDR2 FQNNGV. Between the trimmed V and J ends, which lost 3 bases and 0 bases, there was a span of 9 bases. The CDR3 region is CASSLVGSSYEQYF. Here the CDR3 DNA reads TGTGCCAGCAGCTTGGTTGGGTCCTCCTACGAGCAGTACTTC.

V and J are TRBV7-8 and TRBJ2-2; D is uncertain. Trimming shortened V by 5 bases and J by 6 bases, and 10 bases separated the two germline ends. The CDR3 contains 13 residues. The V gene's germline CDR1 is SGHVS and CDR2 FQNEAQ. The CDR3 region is CASSTFGPGELFF. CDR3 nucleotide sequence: TGTGCCAGCAGCACTTTTGGCCCCGGGGAGCTGTTTTTT.

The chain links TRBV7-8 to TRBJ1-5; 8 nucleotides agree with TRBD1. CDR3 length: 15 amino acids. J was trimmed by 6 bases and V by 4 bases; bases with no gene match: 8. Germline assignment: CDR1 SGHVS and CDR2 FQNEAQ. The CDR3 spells CASSSQGQGAQPQHF. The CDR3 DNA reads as TGTGCCAGCAGCTCCCAGGGCCAGGGGGCTCAGCCCCAGCATTTT.

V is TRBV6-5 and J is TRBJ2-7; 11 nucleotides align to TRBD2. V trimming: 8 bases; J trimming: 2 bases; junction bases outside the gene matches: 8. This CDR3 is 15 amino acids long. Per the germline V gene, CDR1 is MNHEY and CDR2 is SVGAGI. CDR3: CASRELAGDTYEQYF. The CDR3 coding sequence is TGTGCCAGCCGGGAACTAGCGGGGGACACCTACGAGCAGTACTTC.

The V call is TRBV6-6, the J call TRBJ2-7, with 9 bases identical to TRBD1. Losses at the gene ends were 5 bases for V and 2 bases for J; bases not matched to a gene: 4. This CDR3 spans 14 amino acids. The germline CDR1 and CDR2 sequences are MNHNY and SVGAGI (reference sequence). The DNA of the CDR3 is TGTGCCAGCAGTCCGCGGACAGGGGCCTACGAGCAGTACTTC. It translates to CASSPRTGAYEQYF.

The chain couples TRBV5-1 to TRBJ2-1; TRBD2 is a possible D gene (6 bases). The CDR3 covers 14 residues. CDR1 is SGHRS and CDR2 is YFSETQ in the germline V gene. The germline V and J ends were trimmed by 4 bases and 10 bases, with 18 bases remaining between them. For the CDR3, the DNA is TGCGCCAGCAGCCCACGAACGGCAAGCGGGGAGCAGTTCTTC. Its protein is CASSPRTASGEQFF.

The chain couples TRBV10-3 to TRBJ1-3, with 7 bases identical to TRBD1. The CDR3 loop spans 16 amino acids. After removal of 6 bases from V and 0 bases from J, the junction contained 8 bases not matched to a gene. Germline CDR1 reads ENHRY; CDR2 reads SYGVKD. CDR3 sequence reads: CAIRKMTGTSGNTIYF. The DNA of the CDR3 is TGTGCCATCAGGAAGATGACAGGGACCTCTGGAAACACCATATATTTT.

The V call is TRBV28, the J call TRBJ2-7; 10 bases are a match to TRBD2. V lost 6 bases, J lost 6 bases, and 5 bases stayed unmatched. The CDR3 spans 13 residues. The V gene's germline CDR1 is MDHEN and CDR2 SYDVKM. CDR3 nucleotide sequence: TGTGCCAGCAGGACTAGCGGGCAACTCGAGCAGTACTTC. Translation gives CASRTSGQLEQYF.

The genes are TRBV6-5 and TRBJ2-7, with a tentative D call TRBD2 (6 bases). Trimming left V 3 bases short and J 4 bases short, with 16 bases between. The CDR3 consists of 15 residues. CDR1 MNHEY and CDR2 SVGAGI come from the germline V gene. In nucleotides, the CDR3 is TGTGCCAGCAGTTATCGATCCGGGAGTACTTACGAGCAGTACTTC. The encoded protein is CASSYRSGSTYEQYF.

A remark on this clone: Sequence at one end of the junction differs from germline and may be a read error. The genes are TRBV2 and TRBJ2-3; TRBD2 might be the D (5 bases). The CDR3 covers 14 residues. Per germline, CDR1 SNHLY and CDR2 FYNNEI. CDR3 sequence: CASSEGGTRDTQYF. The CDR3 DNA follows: TGTGCCAGCAGCGAAGGAGGTACCAGGGATACGCAGTATTTT.

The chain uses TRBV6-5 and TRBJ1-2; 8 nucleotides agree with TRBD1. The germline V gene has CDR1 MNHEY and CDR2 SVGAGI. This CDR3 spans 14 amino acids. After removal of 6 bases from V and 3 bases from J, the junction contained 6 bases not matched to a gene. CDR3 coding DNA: TGTGCCAGCAGCGGGACAGGATGGGACTATGGCTACACCTTC. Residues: CASSGTGWDYGYTF.

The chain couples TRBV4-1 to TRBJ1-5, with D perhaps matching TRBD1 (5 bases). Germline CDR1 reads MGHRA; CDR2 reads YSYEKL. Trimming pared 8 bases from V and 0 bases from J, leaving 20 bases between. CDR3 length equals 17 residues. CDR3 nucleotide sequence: TGCGCCAGCTCTACAGGTCCGGACGGGAATAGCAATCAGCCCCAGCATTTT. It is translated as CASSTGPDGNSNQPQHF.

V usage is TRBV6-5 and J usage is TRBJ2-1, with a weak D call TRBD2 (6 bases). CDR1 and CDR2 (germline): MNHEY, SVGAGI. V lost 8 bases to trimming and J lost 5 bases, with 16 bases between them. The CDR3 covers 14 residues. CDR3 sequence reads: CASHGQRADNEQFF. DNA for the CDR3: TGTGCCAGCCACGGCCAGCGGGCAGACAATGAGCAGTTCTTC.

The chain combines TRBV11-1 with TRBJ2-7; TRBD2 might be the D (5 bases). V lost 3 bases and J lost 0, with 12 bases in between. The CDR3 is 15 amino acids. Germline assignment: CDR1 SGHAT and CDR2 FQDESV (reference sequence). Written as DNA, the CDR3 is TGTGCCAGCAGCTTGAGTCAAGGGAGCTCCTACGAGCAGTACTTC. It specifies CASSLSQGSSYEQYF. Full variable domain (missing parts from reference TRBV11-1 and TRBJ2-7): EAEVAQSPRYKITEKSQAVAFWCDPISGHATLYWYRQILGQGPELLVQFQDESVVDDSQLPKDRFSAERLKGVDSTLKIQPAELGDSAMYLCASSLSQGSSYEQYFGPGTRLTVT.

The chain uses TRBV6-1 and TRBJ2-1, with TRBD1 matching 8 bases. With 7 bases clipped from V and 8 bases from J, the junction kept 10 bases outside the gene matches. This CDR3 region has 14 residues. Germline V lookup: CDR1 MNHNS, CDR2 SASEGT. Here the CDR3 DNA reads TGTGCCAGCATTCCCCAGGGGGCTAACGATGAGCAGTTCTTC. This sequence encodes CASIPQGANDEQFF.